A selection of T cell receptor beta chains follows, all from one sample in a study of blood T cell repertoires in COVID-19. Sequenced by immunoSEQ multiplex PCR; TCRdb stores in-frame clones only, minus some. The repertoire has 350,000 to 450,000 clones, just under 90% of them found once; the top ten carry about 1.7%. What was sequenced was PBMCs or T cells enriched from blood (not recorded which). The receptor source for this set is a woman under 40 who had recovered from COVID-19. CDR3s include the opening cysteine and the closing phenylalanine or tryptophan. D genes are given only for firm matches. The size field is filled for only some rows; it gives once, few, many or a size class.

.	TRBV9	TRBJ2-7	.	CASSVAGSSSSYEQYF	TGTGCCAGCAGCGTAGCTGGGAGCTCCAGCTCCTACGAGCAGTACTTC
.	TRBV11-1	TRBJ2-2	TRBD2	CASSPGLHGELFF	TGTGCCAGCAGCCCGGGACTACACGGGGAGCTGTTTTTT
.	TRBV27	TRBJ1-1	TRBD1	CASSRPRTGGTEAFF	TGTGCCAGCAGTAGACCTAGGACAGGGGGCACTGAAGCTTTCTTT
.	TRBV12-3/TRBV12-4	TRBJ1-1	.	CASSFRAGTEAFF	TGTGCCAGCAGTTTTAGGGCGGGAACTGAAGCTTTCTTT
.	TRBV7-3	TRBJ2-2	TRBD2	CASSPKGLAGTNTGELFF	TGTGCCAGCAGCCCAAAGGGACTAGCGGGGACAAACACCGGGGAGCTGTTTTTT
.	TRBV5-6	TRBJ2-5	.	CASSLPRDLETQYF	TGTGCCAGCAGCTTACCGCGGGACCTAGAGACCCAGTACTTC
.	TRBV5-1	TRBJ2-3	.	CASRTSFTDTQYF	TGCGCCAGCAGAACTAGTTTCACAGATACGCAGTATTTT
many	TRBV5-8	TRBJ2-7	TRBD1	CASSQGQGPEQYF	TGTGCCAGCAGCCAGGGACAGGGGCCCGAGCAGTACTTC
.	TRBV24-1	TRBJ2-1	TRBD1	CATSDPDRGLYGEQFF	TGTGCCACCAGTGACCCGGACAGGGGGCTTTACGGTGAGCAGTTCTTC
.	TRBV9	TRBJ1-2	.	CASSADISGGYTF	TGTGCCAGCAGCGCCGACATATCCGGCGGCTACACCTTC
.	TRBV7-9	TRBJ2-7	.	CASSPIGVYEQYF	TGTGCCAGCAGTCCCATCGGGGTGTACGAGCAGTACTTC
.	TRBV5-1	TRBJ1-1	TRBD1	CASSPGQPLDTEAFF	TGCGCCAGCAGCCCGGGACAGCCCCTGGACACTGAAGCTTTCTTT
.	TRBV4-1	TRBJ1-2	.	CASSQDGGTARYGYTF	TGCGCCAGCAGCCAAGACGGAGGGACCGCCCGCTATGGCTACACCTTC
.	TRBV21-1	TRBJ2-7	.	CASSKVETPKAGEQYF	TGTGCCAGCAGCAAAGTCGAGACACCAAAAGCTGGCGAGCAGTACTTC
.	TRBV27	TRBJ1-2	.	CASSFNPSQENGYTF	TGTGCCAGCAGTTTTAACCCCTCCCAGGAAAATGGCTACACCTTC
.	TRBV12-3/TRBV12-4	TRBJ1-5	.	CASSPGLNQPQHF	TGTGCCAGCAGTCCTGGACTAAATCAGCCCCAGCATTTT
.	TRBV4-1	TRBJ2-5	TRBD1	CASSHRLGGQGEETQYF	TGCGCCAGCAGCCATCGCCTCGGAGGACAGGGAGAAGAGACCCAGTACTTC
.	TRBV7-2	TRBJ1-5	.	CASSTTAPSNQPQHF	TGTGCCAGCAGCACGACAGCACCTAGCAATCAGCCCCAGCATTTT
.	TRBV12-3/TRBV12-4	TRBJ1-2	.	CASSLDRNYGYTF	TGTGCCAGCAGTTTAGACAGAAACTATGGCTACACCTTC
few	TRBV6-5	TRBJ2-2	.	CASRAQGEVGELFF	TGTGCCAGCAGAGCTCAGGGGGAGGTCGGGGAGCTGTTTTTT
.	TRBV9	TRBJ2-1	.	CASSLSGASSYNEQFF	TGTGCCAGCAGCCTAAGTGGAGCAAGCTCCTACAATGAGCAGTTCTTC
.	TRBV7-3	TRBJ1-1	TRBD1	CASSLTGTGGTEAFF	TGTGCCAGCAGCTTAACCGGGACAGGGGGCACTGAAGCTTTCTTT
few	TRBV7-7	TRBJ2-2	TRBD1	CASSASGTAGGELFF	TGTGCTAGCAGCGCCTCTGGGACAGCCGGCGGGGAGCTGTTTTTT
few	TRBV4-1	TRBJ2-7	TRBD1	CASSQEGQGGYEQYF	TGCGCCAGCAGCCAAGAGGGACAGGGTGGCTACGAGCAGTACTTC
once	TRBV4-3	TRBJ1-4	.	CASSQSPGSIGTTNEKLFF	TGCGCCAGCAGCCAATCCCCGGGATCCATAGGGACAACTAATGAAAAACTGTTTTTT
.	TRBV25-1	TRBJ2-2	.	CASTWTRDIPGELFF	TGTGCCAGCACTTGGACTAGGGACATCCCCGGGGAGCTGTTTTTT
.	TRBV21-1	TRBJ1-4	.	CASSSLQGATRLVNEKLFF	TGTGCCAGCAGCAGCTTACAGGGCGCAACAAGGTTAGTAAATGAAAAACTGTTTTTT
.	TRBV30	TRBJ1-2	.	CAWSDARGSSYGYTF	TGTGCCTGGAGTGACGCCCGGGGGTCCAGCTATGGCTACACCTTC
.	TRBV30	TRBJ1-4	TRBD1	CAWLSGQTNEKLFF	TGTGCCTGGTTGTCGGGACAGACAAATGAAAAACTGTTTTTT
few	TRBV2	TRBJ1-5	TRBD1	CASSGQANQPQHF	TGTGCCAGCAGCGGACAGGCAAATCAGCCCCAGCATTTT
.	TRBV19	TRBJ1-1	TRBD1	CASRGTVNTEAFF	TGTGCCAGTAGGGGGACAGTGAACACTGAAGCTTTCTTT
.	TRBV2	TRBJ2-7	.	CASIMNREQYF	TGTGCCAGCATCATGAACCGGGAACAGTACTTC
.	TRBV19	TRBJ2-4	TRBD2	CASSVTSGRRTAKNIQYF	TGTGCCAGTAGTGTGACTAGCGGGAGAAGAACGGCCAAAAACATTCAGTACTTC
once	TRBV27	TRBJ2-5	TRBD2	CASSQGLAGVETQYF	TGTGCCAGCAGCCAGGGACTAGCGGGTGTGGAGACCCAGTACTTC
once	TRBV30	TRBJ1-2	.	CAWSGGRGYTF	TGTGCCTGGAGCGGAGGCAGGGGCTACACCTTC